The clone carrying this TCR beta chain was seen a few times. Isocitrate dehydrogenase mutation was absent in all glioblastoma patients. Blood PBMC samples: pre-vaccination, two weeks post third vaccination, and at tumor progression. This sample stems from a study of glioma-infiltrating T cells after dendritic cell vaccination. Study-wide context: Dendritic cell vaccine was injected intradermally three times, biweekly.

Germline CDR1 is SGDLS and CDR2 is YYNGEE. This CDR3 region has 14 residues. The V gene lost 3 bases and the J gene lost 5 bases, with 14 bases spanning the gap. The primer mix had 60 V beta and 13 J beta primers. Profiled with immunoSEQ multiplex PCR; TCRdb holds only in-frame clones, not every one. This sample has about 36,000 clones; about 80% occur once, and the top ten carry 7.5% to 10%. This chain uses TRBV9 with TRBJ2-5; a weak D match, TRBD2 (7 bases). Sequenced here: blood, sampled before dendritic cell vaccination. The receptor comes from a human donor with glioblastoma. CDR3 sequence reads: CASSEPGGGETQYF. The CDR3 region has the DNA TGTGCCAGCAGCGAACCGGGGGGCGGGGAGACCCAGTACTTC.